The 20 T cell receptor beta chains below come from one sample, sequenced in a study of blood T cell repertoires in COVID-19 (dated by TCRdb to the early 2020s). Library preparation was by the immunoSEQ multiplex PCR assay. As stored in TCRdb, this immuneACCESS dataset retains in-frame rearrangements with V and J assigned. A fraction of the clones does not appear; measured against another copy, unresolved V genes explain less than half of the discrepancy, and the remainder lacks a known reason. The sample profile shows around 130,000 clones; more than 65% of them were found once. About 8% of the sample belongs to the ten largest clones. Sequenced input: peripheral blood. All receptors come from a human donor in a cohort sampled during active COVID-19.

V and J are TRBV6-5 and TRBJ2-7, with D perhaps TRBD2 (5 bases). The germline V gene has CDR1 MNHEY and CDR2 SVGAGI. CDR3 size: 14 residues. The ends were cut back, 7 bases at V and 0 bases at J, with 13 bases in the middle. The CDR3 reads CASIYNRDSYEQYF. The CDR3, as DNA: TGTGCCAGCATCTATAATCGGGACTCCTACGAGCAGTACTTC.

The chain recombines TRBV6-5 with TRBJ2-3; D is possibly TRBD1 (6 bases). CDR3 size: 14 residues. Per germline, CDR1 MNHEY and CDR2 SVGAGI. The V end was cut by 8 bases, the J end by 0 bases, with 12 bases between. This CDR3 is CASDRTYSTDTQYF. CDR3 coding DNA: TGTGCCAGCGACAGGACTTATAGCACAGATACGCAGTATTTT.

This chain joins TRBV5-4 and TRBJ2-7, with 10 positions matching TRBD2. With 7 bases clipped from V and 7 bases from J, the junction kept 14 bases outside the gene matches. Per the germline V gene, CDR1 is SGHNT and CDR2 is YYREEE (reference sequence). The CDR3 has 15 residues. DNA of the CDR3: TGTGCCAGCCAAGCTGGGCCAGCGGGGGGGCGGGAGCAGTACTTC. Its protein product is CASQAGPAGGREQYF.

CDR3 DNA: TGTGCCAGCAGCACGCGGGGGGCGGGCACAGATACGCAGTATTTT. Its translation is CASSTRGAGTDTQYF. V gene TRBV9 combines with J gene TRBJ2-3; 8 positions match TRBD2. The CDR3 spans 15 residues. Germline lookup yields CDR1 SGDLS and CDR2 YYNGEE. V shed 4 bases and J 1 base; nucleotides not matched to a gene: 5.

This clone appeared a few times. The chain recombines TRBV2 with TRBJ1-2; TRBD1 agrees at 9 bases. J lost 3 bases, V lost 5 bases, and 13 bases had no gene match. Germline CDR1 reads SNHLY; CDR2 reads FYNNEI. This CDR3 is 17 amino acids long. CDR3 protein: CASSRPLYRGRDYGYTF. CDR3 DNA sequence: TGTGCCAGCAGTAGACCCTTGTACAGGGGGCGCGACTATGGCTACACCTTC.

This sequence joins TRBV27 and TRBJ2-3; the D gene is possibly TRBD2 (5 bases). This CDR3 contains 16 residues. From germline, CDR1 is MNHEY and CDR2 SMNVEV (reference sequence). V lost 2 bases to trimming and J lost 2 bases, with 14 bases between them. CDR3 sequence: CASSLRVTAVTDTQYF. The CDR3 nucleotides are TGTGCCAGCAGTTTACGGGTTACAGCGGTCACAGATACGCAGTATTTT.

The J gene is TRBJ1-4, the V gene TRBV3-1 (or the pseudogene TRBV3-2); D unclear. There are 16 residues in the CDR3. The V gene lost 2 bases and the J gene lost 5 bases, with 15 bases spanning the gap. Germline CDR1 and CDR2: LGHDT and YNNKEL (reference sequence). The CDR3 DNA sequence: TGTGCCAGCAGCCAACCCTCAGGAACTTTGAATGAAAAACTGTTTTTT. Translating it yields CASSQPSGTLNEKLFF.

The V and J genes are TRBV25-1 and TRBJ2-7; D is perhaps TRBD2 (6 bases). Germline CDR1 reads MGHDK; CDR2 reads SYGVNS. Trimming removed 6 bases at V and 1 base at J, with 16 bases between. CDR3 length: 15 amino acids. Here the CDR3 DNA reads TGTGCCAGCAGGGAGACTAGAATGGATTCCTACGAGCAGTACTTC. The encoded protein is CASRETRMDSYEQYF.

The chain carries TRBV2 and TRBJ2-2, with unresolved D. The CDR3 length is 11 residues. Trimming took off 7 bases at V and 8 bases at J, with 8 bases between the two ends. The germline CDR1 and CDR2 sequences are SNHLY and FYNNEI. The CDR3 here is CASTKKGELFF. DNA for the CDR3: TGTGCCAGCACTAAGAAGGGGGAGCTGTTTTTT.

This clone came up once. V is TRBV14 and J is TRBJ2-6; 14 bases match TRBD2. The CDR3 consists of 19 residues. Germline CDR1 is SGHDN and CDR2 is FVKESK. J lost 0 bases, V lost 4 bases, and 5 bases had no gene match. The CDR3 nucleotides are TGTGCCAGCAGCCGTCGACTAGCGGGGGGGCCCTCTGGGGCCAACGTCCTGACTTTC. This sequence encodes CASSRRLAGGPSGANVLTF.

The chain uses TRBV6-5 and TRBJ2-7; maybe TRBD1 (6 bases). V lost 8 bases and J lost 5, with 16 bases in between. Per the germline V gene, CDR1 is MNHEY and CDR2 is SVGAGI. The CDR3 covers 13 residues. As DNA, the CDR3 is TGTGCCAGCCAGCTTACAGGGCCCCACGAGCAGTACTTC. It codes for CASQLTGPHEQYF.

The genes are TRBV27 and TRBJ2-1, with 12 bases fitting TRBD1. The germline CDR1 and CDR2 sequences are MNHEY and SMNVEV (reference sequence). This CDR3 is built from 19 residues. With 6 bases clipped from V and 1 base from J, the junction kept 13 bases outside the gene matches. The CDR3 DNA is TGTGCCAGCAGAAACCGGGGACAGGGGGCGTTCGGGTCCTACAATGAGCAGTTCTTC. Protein sequence: CASRNRGQGAFGSYNEQFF.

The chain couples TRBV6-2 or TRBV6-3 to TRBJ1-2, with TRBD1 matching 9 bases. Germline loops: CDR1 MNHEY, CDR2 SVGEGT. The CDR3 runs 15 residues. With V trimmed by 2 bases and J by 1 base, 2 bases remained unmatched. As DNA, the CDR3 is TGTGCCAGCAGTTACACGGACAGGGGTAACTATGGCTACACCTTC. Protein: CASSYTDRGNYGYTF.

This sequence joins TRBV10-3 and TRBJ2-1, with 8 bases matching TRBD1. Germline lookup yields CDR1 ENHRY and CDR2 SYGVKD. The CDR3 runs 13 residues. With V trimmed by 6 bases and J by 9 bases, 7 bases remained unmatched. The CDR3 loop is CAISQGAVSEQFF. In nucleotides, the CDR3 is TGTGCCATCAGCCAGGGGGCAGTCAGTGAGCAGTTCTTC.

The chain is built from TRBV3-1 (or the pseudogene TRBV3-2) and TRBJ1-1; tentative D call: TRBD1 (6 bases). Germline loops: CDR1 LGHDT, CDR2 YNNKEL (reference sequence). This CDR3 region has 15 residues. Trimming took 3 bases from V and 5 from J, leaving 16 bases between them. As DNA, the CDR3 is TGTGCCAGCAGCCAGACCGGACAGCCGGGGACTGAAGCTTTCTTT. Its protein is CASSQTGQPGTEAFF.

The chain combines TRBV21-1 with TRBJ2-7; the table gives TRBD1 as D, unverified against the DNA. TRBV21-1 is noted as a pseudogene. The CDR3 loop spans 15 amino acids. In nucleotides, the CDR3 is TGTGCCAGCACCAAAATGAGGGACAGCTCCTACGAGCAGTACTTC. Protein: CASTKMRDSSYEQYF.

The chain combines TRBV6-5 with TRBJ2-3, with D tentatively TRBD1 (6 bases). Germline loops: CDR1 MNHEY, CDR2 SVGAGI. With 4 bases removed from V and 1 base from J, the gap between germline ends came to 15 bases. The CDR3 consists of 16 residues. DNA of the CDR3: TGTGCCAGCAGTTCCCAATTGGGGGCCGGCACAGATACGCAGTATTTT. Protein sequence: CASSSQLGAGTDTQYF.

The V and J genes are TRBV21-1 and TRBJ1-2; the DNA was not used to check the table's D call, TRBD1. TRBV21-1 is a documented pseudogene. This CDR3 contains 14 residues. CDR3 DNA sequence: TGTGCCAGCAGCGAGACAGGGGATGACTATGGCTACACCTTC. Protein product: CASSETGDDYGYTF.

The chain has TRBV3-1 (or the pseudogene TRBV3-2) and TRBJ1-2; 10 nucleotides agree with TRBD1. This CDR3 has 13 amino acids. CDR1 and CDR2 from the germline V gene are LGHDT and YNNKEL (reference sequence). The V segment lost 6 bases and the J segment 7 bases; nucleotides outside the gene matches: 5. This chain's CDR3 is CASSRQGAIGYTF. Here the CDR3 DNA reads TGTGCCAGCAGTAGACAGGGGGCGATTGGCTACACCTTC.

This chain connects TRBV19 to TRBJ1-1, with 7 bases matching TRBD1. The CDR3 has 14 amino acids. Trimming at V came to 4 bases and at J to 10 bases, leaving 12 bases not matched to a gene. CDR1 and CDR2 (germline): LNHDA, SQIVND (reference sequence). CDR3 amino acids: CASSRGTASGRAFF. CDR3 sequence (DNA): TGTGCCAGTAGTAGGGGGACAGCCTCCGGTAGAGCTTTCTTT.